Following are 21 T cell receptor beta chains from one sample sequenced in a study of blood T cell repertoires in COVID-19. Produced via immunoSEQ multiplex PCR; TCRdb's table is partial and in-frame only. Of roughly 180,000 clones in the sample, roughly 79% were seen once. The sample was peripheral blood. The receptors were gathered from a woman in her thirties or forties with COVID-19, enrolled during active disease.

This rearrangement joins TRBV7-9 to TRBJ2-7; the match to TRBD1 covers 10 bases. The length of the CDR3 is 14 residues. J was trimmed by 6 bases and V by 5 bases; bases with no gene match: 7. Germline V gives CDR1 SEHNR, CDR2 FQNEAQ (reference sequence). CDR3 coding DNA: TGTGCCAGCAGCCTCCCGGGACAGGGGTCCGAGCAGTACTTC. Protein: CASSLPGQGSEQYF.

The V and J genes are TRBV29-1 and TRBJ1-4; D might be TRBD1 (6 bases). Trimming pared 4 bases from V and 3 bases from J, leaving 9 bases between. This CDR3 spans 13 amino acids. Germline V gene lookup returns CDR1 SQVTM and CDR2 ANQGSEA. The CDR3 sequence is CSVGGPANEKLFF. CDR3 DNA: TGCAGCGTTGGGGGGCCCGCTAATGAAAAACTGTTTTTT.

V and J are TRBV12-3 or TRBV12-4 and TRBJ1-1, with D perhaps matching TRBD1 (5 bases). V was cut by 2 bases and J by 10 bases, with 14 bases left in between. The CDR3 is 13 amino acids. CDR3 in DNA: TGTGCCAGCAGTTTATTACCAGGGCGAGGAGCTTTCTTT. This encodes CASSLLPGRGAFF.

The V gene is TRBV6-1, the J gene TRBJ2-1; D is perhaps TRBD1 (5 bases). This CDR3 is 13 amino acids long. The germline CDR1 and CDR2 sequences are MNHNS and SASEGT. V lost 3 bases, J lost 7 bases, and 10 bases lay in between. The CDR3 sequence is CASSDRVWNEQFF. CDR3 coding DNA: TGTGCCAGCAGTGACAGGGTCTGGAATGAGCAGTTCTTC.

This sequence joins TRBV7-9 and TRBJ1-4, with D maybe TRBD1 (5 bases). The CDR3 runs 13 residues. The V and J ends lost 4 bases and 7 bases respectively, with 10 bases between them. Per the germline V gene, CDR1 is SEHNR and CDR2 is FQNEAQ (reference sequence). The CDR3 spells CASSYQGTEKLFF. CDR3 DNA: TGTGCCAGCAGCTATCAGGGTACTGAAAAACTGTTTTTT.

The chain combines TRBV3-1 (or the pseudogene TRBV3-2) with TRBJ1-4; D is unresolved. Germline V gene sequence: CDR1 LGHDT, CDR2 YNNKEL (reference sequence). This CDR3 has 11 amino acids. Trimming stripped 6 bases from V and 4 bases from J, with 3 bases between. The CDR3 is CASSLNEKLFF. CDR3 DNA sequence: TGTGCCAGCAGTCTTAATGAAAAACTGTTTTTT.

The gene calls are TRBV7-9 and TRBJ1-2, with D unresolved. This CDR3 spans 13 amino acids. Germline V gives CDR1 SEHNR, CDR2 FQNEAQ (reference sequence). Trimming stripped 6 bases from V and 4 bases from J, with 12 bases between. DNA of the CDR3: TGTGCCAGCAGTTCTTATACTGGCTATGGCTACACCTTC. This encodes CASSSYTGYGYTF.

The chain is built from TRBV7-9 and TRBJ2-1, with D perhaps matching TRBD1 (6 bases). From germline, CDR1 is SEHNR and CDR2 FQNEAQ (reference sequence). V was trimmed by 10 bases and J by 6 bases, leaving 34 bases between them. CDR3 length equals 19 residues. CDR3 sequence reads: CATAEVDSAITSNLNEQFF. DNA for the CDR3: TGTGCCACCGCGGAGGTGGACAGCGCTATTACCTCCAACCTCAATGAGCAGTTCTTC.

The V and J genes are TRBV10-2 and TRBJ2-3; weak D call: TRBD2 (6 bases). From germline, CDR1 is WSHSY and CDR2 SAAADI. The CDR3 is 14 residues long. Trimming removed 9 bases from V and 1 base from J, with 14 bases in between. For the CDR3, the DNA is TGCGCCAGAGTTAGCGGAGGTCGCACAGATACGCAGTATTTT. Translated, it gives CARVSGGRTDTQYF.

This clone was seen only a few times. The DNA for the CDR3 is TGTGCCAGCAGTCCCAGGGGGCTAAGCAATCAGCCCCAGCATTTT. Encoded protein: CASSPRGLSNQPQHF. The rearrangement joins TRBV27 to TRBJ1-5; 8 bases line up with TRBD1. The germline V gene encodes CDR1 MNHEY and CDR2 SMNVEV (reference sequence). This CDR3 has 15 residues. J was trimmed by 1 base and V by 5 bases; bases with no gene match: 4.

V usage is TRBV2 and J usage is TRBJ2-7; 7 bases map to TRBD1. V shed 6 bases and J 2 bases; nucleotides not matched to a gene: 7. There are 14 residues in the CDR3. Germline V gene data show CDR1 as SNHLY and CDR2 as FYNNEI. The CDR3 spells CASRDRDSTYEQYF. CDR3 in DNA: TGTGCCAGCAGAGATCGGGACAGTACCTACGAGCAGTACTTC. The full variable domain, in which reference TRBV2 and TRBJ2-7 provide the parts outside the CDR3, is EPEVTQTPSHQVTQMGQEVILRCVPISNHLYFYWYRQILGQKVEFLVSFYNNEISEKSEIFDDQFSVERPDGSNFTLKIRSTKLEDSAMYFCASRDRDSTYEQYFGPGTRLTVT.

This chain links TRBV9 with TRBJ1-1; 10 bases match TRBD1. V gave up 0 bases and J gave up 6 bases; unmatched junction bases: 8. CDR3 length: 16 residues. Looked up from germline, CDR1 is SGDLS and CDR2 is YYNGEE. The CDR3 protein is CASSVAIGTGDSEAFF. CDR3 nucleotides: TGTGCCAGCAGCGTAGCTATAGGGACAGGGGATTCTGAAGCTTTCTTT.

This clone has only one observation. J is TRBJ2-7 and V is TRBV19; possibly TRBD1 for D (6 bases). This CDR3 has 14 amino acids. The germline gives CDR1 LNHDA, CDR2 SQIVND (reference sequence). V was shortened by 2 bases and J by 0 bases, with 8 bases between the two germline ends. The CDR3 DNA follows: TGTGCCAGTAGTATAATGGACAGCTCCTACGAGCAGTACTTC. Residues: CASSIMDSSYEQYF.

This clone was observed once. The CDR3 reads CASSQVSGGPGEQFF. The CDR3 DNA sequence: TGTGCCAGCAGCCAAGTAAGCGGGGGTCCAGGTGAGCAGTTCTTC. This sequence joins TRBV3-1 (or the pseudogene TRBV3-2) and TRBJ2-1, with 8 bases that match TRBD2. In germline, CDR1 is LGHDT, CDR2 YNNKEL (reference sequence). J gave up 9 bases and V 1 base, and 8 bases lay outside the gene matches. This CDR3 contains 15 residues.

The V call is TRBV7-8, the J call TRBJ1-5, with D unclear. The CDR3 loop spans 12 amino acids. V was clipped by 5 bases and J by 5 bases, with 7 bases between them. Germline CDR1 SGHVS, CDR2 FQNEAQ. For the CDR3, the DNA is TGTGCCAGCAGCCCTGGGCATCAGCCCCAGCATTTT. It is translated as CASSPGHQPQHF.

The genes are TRBV19 and TRBJ1-2, with D maybe TRBD1 (6 bases). The CDR3 is 15 amino acids. The V end lost 8 bases, the J end lost 2 bases, and 18 bases lay between the germline ends. CDR1 is LNHDA and CDR2 is SQIVND in the germline V gene (reference sequence). In DNA form, the CDR3 reads TGTGCCAGTCTCCCCCGGGACATAAGGAACTATGGCTACACCTTC. Translating it yields CASLPRDIRNYGYTF.

The V and J genes are TRBV19 and TRBJ2-3; 7 bases match TRBD2. V lost 0 bases to trimming and J lost 0 bases; unmatched junction nucleotides: 3. The CDR3 has 16 residues. CDR1 and CDR2 (germline): LNHDA, SQIVND (reference sequence). The CDR3, as DNA: TGTGCCAGTAGTATAGAGGGGCGGGGGAGCACAGATACGCAGTATTTT. It specifies CASSIEGRGSTDTQYF.

V and J are TRBV21-1 and TRBJ2-1; the table's D call, TRBD1, was not checked against the DNA. TRBV21-1 represents a pseudogene. The CDR3 is 16 residues long. The CDR3 DNA is TGTGCCAGCAGCAAAGCGTGGACAGGGGAATACAATGAGCAGTTCTTC. This gives the protein CASSKAWTGEYNEQFF.

This chain links TRBV19 with TRBJ2-5; maybe TRBD1 (5 bases). Deletions cut 3 bases from V and 5 bases from J, with 13 bases between. The CDR3 length is 14 residues. Germline V gene data show CDR1 as LNHDA and CDR2 as SQIVND (reference sequence). The CDR3, as DNA: TGTGCCAGTAGTATGGGCAGGGATGGGGAGACCCAGTACTTC. Encoded protein: CASSMGRDGETQYF.

This clone was counted once. A read error likely explains this, since a far larger clone differs by one base. The V and J genes are TRBV12-3 or TRBV12-4 and TRBJ2-5, with unresolved D. The CDR3 is 12 residues long. V dropped 6 bases and J dropped 4 bases, with 9 bases sitting between them. The CDR3 loop reads CASSQHRETQYF. The DNA for the CDR3 is TGTGCCAGCAGCCAACACCGAGAGACCCAGTACTTC.

This clone was seen only once. The rearrangement links TRBV19 to TRBJ1-4, with TRBD1 matching 7 bases. Germline CDR1 is LNHDA and CDR2 is SQIVND (reference sequence). Trimming took 6 bases from V and 5 from J; bases not matched to a gene: 6. The CDR3 loop spans 14 amino acids. This CDR3 reads CASRGDRENEKLFF. DNA of the CDR3: TGTGCCAGTAGGGGCGACAGGGAGAATGAAAAACTGTTTTTT.